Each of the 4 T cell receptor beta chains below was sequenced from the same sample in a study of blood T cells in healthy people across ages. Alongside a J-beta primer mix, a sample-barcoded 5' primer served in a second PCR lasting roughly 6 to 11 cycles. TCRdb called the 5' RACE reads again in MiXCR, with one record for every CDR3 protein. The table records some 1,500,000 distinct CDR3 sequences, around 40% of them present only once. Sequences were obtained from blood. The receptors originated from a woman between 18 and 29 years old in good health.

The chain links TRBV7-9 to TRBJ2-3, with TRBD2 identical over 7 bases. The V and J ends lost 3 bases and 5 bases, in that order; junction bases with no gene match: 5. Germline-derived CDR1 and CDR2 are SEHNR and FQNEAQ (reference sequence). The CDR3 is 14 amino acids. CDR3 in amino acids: CASSFISGGDTQYF. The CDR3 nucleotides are TGTGCCAGCAGCTTCATCTCGGGGGGAGATACGCAGTATTTT.

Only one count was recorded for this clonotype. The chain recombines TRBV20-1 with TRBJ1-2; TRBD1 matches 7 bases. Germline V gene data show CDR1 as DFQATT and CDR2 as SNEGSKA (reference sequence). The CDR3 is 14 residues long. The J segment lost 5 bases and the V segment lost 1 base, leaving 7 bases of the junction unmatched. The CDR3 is CSARVPGTAYGYTF. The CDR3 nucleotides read TGCAGTGCTAGAGTCCCCGGGACAGCTTATGGCTACACCTTC.

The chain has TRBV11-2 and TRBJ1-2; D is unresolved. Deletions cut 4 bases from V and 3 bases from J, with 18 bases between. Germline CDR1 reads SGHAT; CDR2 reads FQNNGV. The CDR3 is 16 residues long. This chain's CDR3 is CASSSFPLGLDYGYTF. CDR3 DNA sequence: TGTGCCAGCAGCTCCTTTCCTTTAGGGCTGGACTATGGCTACACCTTC.

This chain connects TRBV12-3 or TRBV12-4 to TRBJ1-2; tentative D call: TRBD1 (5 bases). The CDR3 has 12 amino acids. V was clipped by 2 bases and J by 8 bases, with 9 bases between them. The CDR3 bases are TGTGCCAGCAGTTTACAGGGCGTGGGCTACACCTTC. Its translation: CASSLQGVGYTF.